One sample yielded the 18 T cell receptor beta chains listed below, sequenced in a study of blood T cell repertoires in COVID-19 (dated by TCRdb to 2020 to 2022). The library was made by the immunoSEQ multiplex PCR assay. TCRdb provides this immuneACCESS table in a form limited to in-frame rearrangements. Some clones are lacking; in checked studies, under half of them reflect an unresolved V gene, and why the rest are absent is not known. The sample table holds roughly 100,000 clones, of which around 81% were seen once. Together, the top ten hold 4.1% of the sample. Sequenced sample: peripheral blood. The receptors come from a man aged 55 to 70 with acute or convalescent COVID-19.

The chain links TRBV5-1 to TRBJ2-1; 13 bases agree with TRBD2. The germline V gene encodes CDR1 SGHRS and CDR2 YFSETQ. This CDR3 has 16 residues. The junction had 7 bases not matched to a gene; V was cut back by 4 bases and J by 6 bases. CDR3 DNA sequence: TGCGCCAGCAGCCCGTGGACTAGCGGGAGTGGCAATGAGCAGTTCTTC. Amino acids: CASSPWTSGSGNEQFF.

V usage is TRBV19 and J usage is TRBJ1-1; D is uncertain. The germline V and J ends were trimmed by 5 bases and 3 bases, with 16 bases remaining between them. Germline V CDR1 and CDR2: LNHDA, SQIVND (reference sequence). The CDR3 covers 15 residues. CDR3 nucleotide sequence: TGTGCCAGTAGTGTATCGCTCAGGTCAGACACTGAAGCTTTCTTT. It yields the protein CASSVSLRSDTEAFF.

The CDR3 reads CATSGPTGVHTGELFF. DNA for the CDR3: TGTGCCACCAGTGGACCTACAGGGGTACACACCGGGGAGCTGTTTTTT. The V and J genes are TRBV24-1 and TRBJ2-2, with 7 bases identical to TRBD1. The V gene's germline CDR1 is KGHDR and CDR2 SFDVKD. The CDR3 loop spans 16 amino acids. The trim removed 5 bases at V and 3 bases at J, leaving 8 bases unmatched.

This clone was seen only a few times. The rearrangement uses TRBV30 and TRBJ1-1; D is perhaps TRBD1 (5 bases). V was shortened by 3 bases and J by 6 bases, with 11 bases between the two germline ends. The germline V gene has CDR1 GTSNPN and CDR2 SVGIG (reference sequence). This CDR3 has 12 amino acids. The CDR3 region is CAWSGGRAEAFF. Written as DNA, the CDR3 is TGTGCCTGGAGCGGGGGACGGGCTGAAGCTTTCTTT.

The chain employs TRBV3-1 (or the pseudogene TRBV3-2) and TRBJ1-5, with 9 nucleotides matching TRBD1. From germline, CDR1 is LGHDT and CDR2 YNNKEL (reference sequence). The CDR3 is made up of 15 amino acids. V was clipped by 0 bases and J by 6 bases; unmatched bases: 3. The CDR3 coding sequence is TGTGCCAGCAGCCAAGACGGGACAGGGTTTCAGCCCCAGCATTTT. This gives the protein CASSQDGTGFQPQHF.

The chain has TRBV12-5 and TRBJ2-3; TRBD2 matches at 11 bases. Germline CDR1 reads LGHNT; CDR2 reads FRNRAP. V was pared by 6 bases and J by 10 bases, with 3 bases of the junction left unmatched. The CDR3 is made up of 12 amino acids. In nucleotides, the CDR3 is TGTGCTAGTGGACTAGCGGGAGAATCGCAGTATTTT. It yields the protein CASGLAGESQYF. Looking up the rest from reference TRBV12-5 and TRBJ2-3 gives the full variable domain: DARVTQTPRHKVTEMGQEVTMRCQPILGHNTVFWYRQTMMQGLELLAYFRNRAPLDDSGMPKDRFSAEMPDATLATLKIQPSEPRDSAVYFCASGLAGESQYFGPGTRLTVL.

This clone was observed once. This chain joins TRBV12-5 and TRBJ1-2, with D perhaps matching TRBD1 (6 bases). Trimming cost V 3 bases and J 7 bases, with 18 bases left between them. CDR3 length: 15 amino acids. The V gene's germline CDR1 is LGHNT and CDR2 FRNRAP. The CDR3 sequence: CASGFPPGDRSGYTF. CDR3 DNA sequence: TGTGCTAGTGGTTTCCCCCCCGGCGACAGGAGTGGCTACACCTTC.

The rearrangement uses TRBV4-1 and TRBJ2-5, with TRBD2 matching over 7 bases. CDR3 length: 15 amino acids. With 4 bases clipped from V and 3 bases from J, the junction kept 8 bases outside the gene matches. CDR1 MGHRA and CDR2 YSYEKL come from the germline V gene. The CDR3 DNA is TGCGCCAGCAGCCGGAACCTTGGGGGGGAAGAGACCCAGTACTTC. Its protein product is CASSRNLGGEETQYF.

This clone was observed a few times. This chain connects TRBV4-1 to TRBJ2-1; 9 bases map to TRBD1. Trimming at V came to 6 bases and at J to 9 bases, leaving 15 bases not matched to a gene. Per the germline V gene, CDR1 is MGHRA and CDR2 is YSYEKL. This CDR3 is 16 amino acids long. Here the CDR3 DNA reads TGCGCCAGCAGGGTGTCCGGGACAGGGCGGTCGGGTGAGCAGTTCTTC. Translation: CASRVSGTGRSGEQFF.

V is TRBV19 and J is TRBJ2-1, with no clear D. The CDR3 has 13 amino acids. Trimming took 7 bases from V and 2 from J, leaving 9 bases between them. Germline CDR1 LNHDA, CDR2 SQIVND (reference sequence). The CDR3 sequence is CASNSAAYNEQFF. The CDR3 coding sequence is TGTGCCAGTAACAGTGCCGCCTACAATGAGCAGTTCTTC. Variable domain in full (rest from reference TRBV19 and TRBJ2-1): DGGITQSPKYLFRKEGQNVTLSCEQNLNHDAMYWYRQDPGQGLRLIYYSQIVNDFQKGDIAEGYSVSREKKESFPLTVTSAQKNPTAFYLCASNSAAYNEQFFGPGTRLTVL.

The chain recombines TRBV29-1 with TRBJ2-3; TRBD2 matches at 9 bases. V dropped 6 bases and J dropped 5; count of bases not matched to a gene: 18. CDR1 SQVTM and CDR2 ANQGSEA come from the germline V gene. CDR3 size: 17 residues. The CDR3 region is CSVPRLGRGGRGDTQYF. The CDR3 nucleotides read TGCAGCGTCCCCCGCCTGGGGCGGGGGGGCCGTGGAGATACGCAGTATTTT.

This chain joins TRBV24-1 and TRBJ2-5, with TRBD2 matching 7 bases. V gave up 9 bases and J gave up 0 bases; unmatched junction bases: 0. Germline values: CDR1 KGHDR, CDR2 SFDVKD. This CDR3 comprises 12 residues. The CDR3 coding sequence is TGTGCCACCGCGGGGGACCAAGAGACCCAGTACTTC. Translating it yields CATAGDQETQYF.

CDR3 sequence reads: CASSDREETQYF. The CDR3 nucleotides are TGTGCCAGCAGCGACAGGGAAGAGACCCAGTACTTC. The chain couples TRBV9 to TRBJ2-5; perhaps TRBD1 as D (6 bases). CDR3 length: 12 residues. The V end was cut by 3 bases, the J end by 3 bases, with 6 bases between. Per germline, CDR1 SGDLS and CDR2 YYNGEE.

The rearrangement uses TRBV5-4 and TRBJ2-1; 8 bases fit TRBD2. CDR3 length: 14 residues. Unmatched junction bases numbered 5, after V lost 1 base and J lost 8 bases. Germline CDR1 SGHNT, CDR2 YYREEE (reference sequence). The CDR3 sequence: CASSLSGSRYEQFF. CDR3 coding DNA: TGTGCCAGCAGCTTGAGCGGGAGTAGGTATGAGCAGTTCTTC.

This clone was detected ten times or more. Written as DNA, the CDR3 is TGTGCCAGCAGTCCCCCGGGACAGGGGTATCAGCCCCAGCATTTT. It codes for CASSPPGQGYQPQHF. The chain links TRBV6-2 or TRBV6-3 to TRBJ1-5, with 10 bases fitting TRBD1. This CDR3 comprises 15 residues. Germline-derived CDR1 and CDR2 are MNHEY and SVGEGT. V was clipped by 5 bases and J by 5 bases; unmatched bases: 6.

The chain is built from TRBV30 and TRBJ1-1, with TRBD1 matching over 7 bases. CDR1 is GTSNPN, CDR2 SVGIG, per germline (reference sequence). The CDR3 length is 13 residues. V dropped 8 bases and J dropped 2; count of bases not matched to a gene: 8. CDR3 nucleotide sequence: TGTGCCCGAAAAGGGACAGCCAACACTGAAGCTTTCTTT. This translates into CARKGTANTEAFF.

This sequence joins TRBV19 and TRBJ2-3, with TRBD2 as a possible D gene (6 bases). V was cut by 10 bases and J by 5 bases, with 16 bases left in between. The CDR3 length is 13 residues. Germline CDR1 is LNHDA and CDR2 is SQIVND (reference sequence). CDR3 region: CATQRTGGDTQYF. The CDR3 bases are TGTGCCACTCAAAGGACCGGGGGAGATACGCAGTATTTT.

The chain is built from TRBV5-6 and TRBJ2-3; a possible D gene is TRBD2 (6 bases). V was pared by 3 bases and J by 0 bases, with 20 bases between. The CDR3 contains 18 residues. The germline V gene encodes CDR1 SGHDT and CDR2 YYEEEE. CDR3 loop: CASSSEGSAGPSTDTQYF. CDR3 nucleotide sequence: TGTGCCAGCAGCTCGGAGGGATCAGCGGGCCCTAGCACAGATACGCAGTATTTT.